These 32 T cell receptor gamma chains were all obtained from the same sample, sequenced in a study of gamma delta lymphoproliferative disorders and STAT genes. PBMCs from patients and controls supplied the genomic DNA for sequencing. TCRdb fed the multiplex PCR reads into CATT to redo clone calling. This table has about 1,800 gamma-chain clones, roughly a fifth appearing once. Sequencing used blood. These receptors all come from a human donor in good health.

This clone is medium-sized (0.01 to 0.1%) in the sample. J is TRGJP1 and V is TRGV9. Since TCRdb gives no J gene, matching the DNA to germline was used here to assign it. With 0 bases clipped from V and 3 bases from J, the junction kept 4 bases outside the gene matches. CDR3 size: 15 residues. Germline CDR1 GITISATS, CDR2 ISYDGTV (reference sequence). The CDR3 spells CALWEVHATGWFKIF. The CDR3 region has the DNA TGTGCCTTGTGGGAGGTGCACGCCACTGGTTGGTTCAAGATATTT.

CDR3 sequence reads: CAAWDPPYHGKKLF. CDR3 coding DNA: TGTGCTGCGTGGGACCCCCCTTATCACGGTAAGAAACTCTTT. This chain uses TRGV10 with TRGJ1 or TRGJ2. The J gene was not available in TCRdb and was assigned here by matching the DNA to germline segments. TRGV10 is given ORF status, its function remaining uncertain. The CDR3 has 14 amino acids. V lost 8 bases to trimming and J lost 9 bases; unmatched junction nucleotides: 17.

This clone was counted between two and nine times. A read error likely explains why the TCRdb protein, taken from a much larger clone, differs from this DNA's translation at residue 12; the protein shown is translated from the DNA. The chain joins TRGV10 to TRGJP1. TCRdb does not report a J gene; here it was assigned by matching the DNA to germline references. TRGV10 is an ORF, and what it does is uncertain. This CDR3 is 15 amino acids long. Written as DNA, the CDR3 is TGTGCTGCGTGGGATTCACCCCCCAGCGGTTGGTCCAAGATATTT. The encoded protein is CAAWDSPPSGWSKIF.

By share of the sample, this clone is large. The chain uses TRGV2 and TRGJ1 or TRGJ2. TCRdb offers no J gene call, so here the DNA was matched to germline to obtain one. J gave up 3 bases and V 0 bases, and 8 bases lay outside the gene matches. Germline assignment: CDR1 EGSNGY and CDR2 YDSYNSKV. This CDR3 region has 15 residues. The CDR3: CATWDGPQSYYKKLF. As DNA, the CDR3 is TGTGCCACCTGGGACGGGCCCCAGAGTTATTATAAGAAACTCTTT.

Points on this clone: Because the CDR3's place on the DNA is in doubt, the DNA is left out and the CDR3 is given as listed by TCRdb. The V gene reported is TRGV3; the J gene is uncalled. The CDR3 length equals 17 residues, ends included. Germline-derived CDR1 and CDR2 are VTNTFY and YDVSTARD (reference sequence). The CDR3 is CATWAGGRNSLAVEQHF.

This clone is categorized as large (0.1 to 1%). This chain uses TRGV2 with TRGJP1. No J gene is reported in TCRdb; it was inferred here by comparing the DNA with germline. CDR1 is EGSNGY and CDR2 is YDSYNSKV in the germline V gene. J lost 0 bases, V lost 1 base, and 2 bases had no gene match. This CDR3 contains 15 residues. The CDR3 nucleotides are TGTGCCACCTGGGACGGTTATACCACTGGTTGGTTCAAGATATTT. This sequence encodes CATWDGYTTGWFKIF.

Notes on this clone: TCRdb has a much larger clone's protein, which differs at residue 7 from the translation of this DNA, likely because of a read error; what is shown is the protein translated from the DNA. The chain is built from TRGV10 and TRGJP1. The J gene was not available in TCRdb and was assigned here by matching the DNA to germline segments. TRGV10 is an ORF; its function is uncertain. The CDR3 is 10 residues long. CDR3 sequence reads: CAAWDWIKIF. CDR3 nucleotide sequence: TGTGCTGCGTGGGATTGGATCAAGATATTT.

Details on this clone: TCRdb attributes to this sequence the protein of a much larger clone, which differs from the DNA translation at residue 7; a read error is likely, and the protein displayed is translated from the DNA. The chain combines TRGV2 with TRGJP2. The J gene, not given by TCRdb, was assigned here from a germline match of the nucleotide sequence. This CDR3 contains 15 residues. With 2 bases clipped from V and 1 base from J, the junction kept 4 bases outside the gene matches. The V gene's germline CDR1 is EGSNGY and CDR2 YDSYNSKV. The CDR3 nucleotides are TGTGCCACCTGGGACGCCCGTAGTAGTGATTGGATCAAGACGTTT. Translation: CATWDARSSDWIKTF.

This clone counts as medium-sized (0.01 to 0.1%). The protein TCRdb lists differs from the translation of the DNA at residue 7; the protein given here is translated from the DNA itself. The chain uses TRGV2 and TRGJ1 or TRGJ2. TCRdb is silent on the J gene; assignment here came from matching the DNA to germline. V lost 0 bases, J lost 5 bases, and 4 bases stayed unmatched. The CDR3 is 13 residues long. In germline, CDR1 is EGSNGY, CDR2 YDSYNSKV. Written as DNA, the CDR3 is TGTGCCACCTGGGACGGGCATGATTATAAGAAACTCTTT. It translates to CATWDGHDYKKLF.

This clone qualifies as medium-sized. CDR3 DNA sequence: TGTGCCACCTGGGGTCTCCTTTATTATAAGAAACTCTTT. Translating it yields CATWGLLYYKKLF. The V gene is TRGV8, the J gene TRGJ1 or TRGJ2. Since TCRdb gives no J gene, matching the DNA to germline was used here to assign it. Germline V gives CDR1 VENAVY, CDR2 YDSYNSRV. Trimming cost V 5 bases and J 3 bases; bases outside gene matches: 7. The CDR3 loop spans 13 amino acids.

A remark on this clone: The amino acid sequence in TCRdb belongs to a much larger clone and departs from this DNA's translation at residue 7, likely a sequencing read error; the sequence shown is translated from the DNA. The chain employs TRGV10 and TRGJP1. Germline matching of the DNA provided the J gene here, since TCRdb leaves it blank. TRGV10 is assigned to the ORF class and has an uncertain function. This CDR3 contains 11 residues. The CDR3 protein is CAAKDGRFKIF. The DNA of the CDR3 is TGTGCTGCGAAGGATGGTCGGTTCAAGATATTT.

As concerns this clone: For this DNA, TCRdb reports the protein of a much larger clone, which diverges at residue 7, most likely from a read error; the protein presented here is translated directly from the DNA. The chain's CDR3 is CACWIRRSTGWFKIF. The CDR3 nucleotides read TGTGCCTGCTGGATTAGGCGCTCCACTGGTTGGTTCAAGATATTT. The V gene is TRGV11, the J gene TRGJP1. The J gene, not given by TCRdb, was assigned here from a germline match of the nucleotide sequence. TRGV11 is known as an ORF, though its function is uncertain. The CDR3 spans 15 residues. With 2 bases clipped from V and 3 bases from J, the junction kept 3 bases outside the gene matches.

By sample share, this clone is medium-sized. V usage is TRGV8 and J usage is TRGJ1 or TRGJ2. No J segment appears in TCRdb, so it was assigned here by matching the sequence to germline. Germline V gene lookup returns CDR1 VENAVY and CDR2 YDSYNSRV. CDR3 size: 11 residues. Unmatched junction bases numbered 2, after V lost 3 bases and J lost 6 bases. Here the CDR3 reads CATWDCYKKLF. CDR3 nucleotide sequence: TGTGCCACCTGGGATTGTTATAAGAAACTCTTT.

This clone is classed as medium-sized. The chain joins TRGV10 to TRGJ1 or TRGJ2. TCRdb leaves out the J gene; it was filled in here by matching the DNA to germline. TRGV10 is recorded as an ORF, its role being uncertain. CDR3 length equals 17 residues. Unmatched junction bases numbered 17, after V lost 8 bases and J lost 0 bases. The CDR3 protein is CAAWDYTPPKNYYKKLF. CDR3 nucleotides: TGTGCTGCGTGGGACTATACCCCTCCCAAGAATTATTATAAGAAACTCTTT.

This clone came up a few times. A far larger clone is a single base away, which makes a read error likely. Because the CDR3's place on the DNA is in doubt, the DNA is left out and the CDR3 is given as listed by TCRdb. This sample also contains other DNA sequences that code for the same CDR3. The V gene corresponds to TRGV11; no J gene was called. TRGV11 is noted as an ORF with a role that remains uncertain. From its first to its last residue, the CDR3 has 18 amino acids. The CDR3 spells CTTVPAGLESLCGVKKLF.

This clone appeared many times. V gene TRGV4 combines with J gene TRGJ1 or TRGJ2. J lost 10 bases, V lost 12 bases, and 9 bases had no gene match. Germline V gene lookup returns CDR1 EGSTGY and CDR2 YDSYTSSV. The CDR3 loop spans 9 amino acids. The CDR3 DNA follows: TGTGCCTCTACTTCCAAGAAACTCTTT. Translation: CASTSKKLF.

With regard to this clone: The germline gene is not matched at one end of the junction; a read error may be the cause. This CDR3 is CAGLTPTTGWFKIF. The CDR3 DNA is TGCGCGGGATTAACCCCTACCACTGGTTGGTTCAAGATATTT. The rearrangement links TRGV10 to TRGJP1. The J gene was missing in TCRdb and was found by matching the end of the DNA to germline. TRGV10 is classed as an ORF, of uncertain function. The CDR3 has 14 residues.

This clone appeared a few times. The protein given by TCRdb reflects a much larger clone and differs at residue 11 from this DNA's translation, likely from a read error; the protein shown is the DNA's translation. The V call is TRGV10, the J call TRGJ1 or TRGJ2. TCRdb does not report a J gene; here it was assigned by matching the DNA to germline references. TRGV10 is treated as an ORF (open reading frame) with a function not yet certain. This CDR3 contains 14 residues. The CDR3 coding sequence is TGTGCTGCGTGGGATCACGGAGTCTATTATATGAAACTCTTT. The encoded protein is CAAWDHGVYYMKLF.

By its share, this clone is large. The identical CDR3 is also encoded by other nucleotide sequences in the sample. The chain joins TRGV2 to TRGJ1 or TRGJ2. Here the J gene came from matching the DNA to germline, since TCRdb omits it. There are 12 residues in the CDR3. CDR1 and CDR2 from the germline V gene are EGSNGY and YDSYNSKV. With 1 base clipped from V and 3 bases from J, the junction kept 0 bases outside the gene matches. CDR3 sequence: CATWDGYYKKLF. CDR3 sequence (DNA): TGTGCCACCTGGGACGGTTATTATAAGAAACTCTTT.

This clone showed up just a few times. TCRdb records a much larger clone's protein for this DNA, with a difference at residue 3 that likely arises from a read error; the protein given is the translation of the DNA. The V call is TRGV4, the J call TRGJP2. The J gene, left out of TCRdb, was set here by checking the DNA against germline. CDR1 is EGSTGY and CDR2 is YDSYTSSV in the germline V gene. The CDR3 extends over 15 amino acids. DNA for the CDR3: TGTGCCGCCTGGGATGGGCGGAGTAGTGATTGGATCAAGACGTTT. Its translation is CAAWDGRSSDWIKTF.

This clone has a handful of counts. Only one base separates this from a far larger clonotype, so it likely reflects a read error. Other DNA sequences within the sample encode an identical CDR3. This chain links TRGV8 with TRGJP2. The J gene is not listed in TCRdb, so it was assigned here from a DNA match to germline. Germline V gene lookup returns CDR1 VENAVY and CDR2 YDSYNSRV. The CDR3 is 11 amino acids. CDR3 residues: CATWENWIKTF. The CDR3 DNA is TGCGCCACCTGGGAAAACTGGATCAAGACGTTT.

This clone was found many times. A far larger clone is only one base removed, so a read error is likely. The same CDR3 can be traced to other DNA sequences in this sample. The chain carries TRGV10 and TRGJP1. Matching the DNA to germline supplied the J gene, which TCRdb does not give. TRGV10 is annotated as an ORF whose role is uncertain. This CDR3 comprises 13 residues. DNA of the CDR3: TGTGCCGCGTGGGGCGTAACTGGTTGGTTCAAGATATTT. Protein: CAAWGVTGWFKIF.

In this sample, this clone is large. The chain employs TRGV2 and TRGJP2. The J gene, not given by TCRdb, was assigned here from a germline match of the nucleotide sequence. Germline V gives CDR1 EGSNGY, CDR2 YDSYNSKV. The CDR3 contains 15 residues. V shed 0 bases, J shed 6 bases, and the junction held 7 bases outside the gene matches. CDR3: CATWDGPLGDWIKTF. CDR3 bases: TGTGCCACCTGGGACGGGCCGTTGGGTGATTGGATCAAGACGTTT.

This clone is labeled large. The gene calls are TRGV3 and TRGJ1 or TRGJ2. Matching the DNA to germline supplied the J gene, which TCRdb does not give. Losses at the gene ends were 1 base for V and 1 base for J; bases not matched to a gene: 1. The CDR3 runs to 13 residues. From germline, CDR1 is VTNTFY and CDR2 YDVSTARD (reference sequence). This CDR3 is CATWDRNYYKKLF. The DNA of the CDR3 is TGTGCCACCTGGGACAGAAATTATTATAAGAAACTCTTT.

Comments on this clone: This DNA's translation and the protein TCRdb lists, from a much larger clone, do not match at residue 6, likely due to a read error; the protein shown is translated from the DNA. This sequence joins TRGV10 and TRGJP1. No J gene was available from TCRdb, and it was assigned here by a germline match of the DNA. TRGV10 is an ORF, with its function uncertain. This CDR3 has 13 residues. V lost 8 bases to trimming and J lost 5 bases; unmatched junction nucleotides: 6. The CDR3 coding sequence is TGTGCTGCGTGGGGCGAAACTGGTTGGTTCAAGATATTT. Its translation is CAAWGETGWFKIF.

This clone rates as medium-sized. The genes are TRGV4 and TRGJ1 or TRGJ2. No J gene was available from TCRdb, and it was assigned here by a germline match of the DNA. CDR1 is EGSTGY, CDR2 YDSYTSSV, per germline. Losses at the gene ends were 0 bases for V and 4 bases for J; bases not matched to a gene: 3. CDR3 size: 13 residues. CDR3 sequence reads: CATWDGLYYKKLF. As DNA, the CDR3 is TGTGCCACCTGGGATGGGCTCTATTATAAGAAACTCTTT.

This clone was found a few times. A far larger clone is just one base off, so this is likely a read error. Other DNA sequences in the same sample also yield this CDR3. The rearrangement uses TRGV10 and TRGJ1 or TRGJ2. TCRdb does not report a J gene; here it was assigned by matching the DNA to germline references. TRGV10 is treated as an ORF (open reading frame) with a function not yet certain. J gave up 4 bases and V 11 bases, and 6 bases lay outside the gene matches. CDR3 length: 11 residues. CDR3 DNA sequence: TGTGCTGCGGAAAGATATTATAAGAAACTCTTT. Its translation: CAAERYYKKLF.

Ten or more counts support this clone. This likely came from a read error, as a far larger clone is one base away. Other DNA sequences in the same sample also yield this CDR3. The rearrangement links TRGV10 to TRGJP1. The J gene is not listed in TCRdb, so it was assigned here from a DNA match to germline. TRGV10 belongs to the ORF category, with a function that is uncertain. The CDR3 totals 13 residues. J lost 5 bases, V lost 8 bases, and 6 bases had no gene match. This CDR3 is CAAWGVTGWFKIF. The CDR3 coding sequence is TGTGCTGCGTGGGGTGTAACTGGTTGGTTCAAGATATTT.

By sample fraction, this clone is medium-sized. The DNA is omitted, as the CDR3 cannot be located on it reliably, and the CDR3 follows TCRdb's listing. The V gene call reads TRGV11; no J gene was called. TRGV11 is given ORF status, its function remaining uncertain. The CDR3 length is 15 residues, termini included. CDR3 loop: CTTVPAGLAPNKKLF.

With respect to this clone: The limits of the CDR3 on the DNA are not certain, so only TCRdb's listed CDR3 is given. No J gene was named, though the V gene is TRGV8. Ends included, the CDR3 has 20 residues. Germline V gives CDR1 VENAVY, CDR2 YDSYNSRV. The CDR3 here is CATWDSGLIIRNSLAVEQHF.

A remark on this clone: TCRdb's listed protein matches a much larger clone and diverges from this DNA's translation at residue 7, likely through a read error; the protein shown comes from the DNA. V is TRGV4 and J is TRGJP1. No J gene was available from TCRdb, and it was assigned here by a germline match of the DNA. V dropped 12 bases and J dropped 9; count of bases not matched to a gene: 13. CDR3 length equals 12 residues. Germline CDR1 EGSTGY, CDR2 YDSYTSSV. The CDR3 coding sequence is TGTGCCCCGCGATCTACTAGTTGGTTCAAGATATTT. Translated: CAPRSTSWFKIF.

In its sample, this clone was seen a few times. TCRdb lists the protein of a much larger clone for this DNA, which differs at residue 10, so this is likely a read error; the protein given here is translated from the DNA itself. The chain joins TRGV4 to TRGJ1 or TRGJ2. Since TCRdb gives no J gene, matching the DNA to germline was used here to assign it. Germline CDR1 reads EGSTGY; CDR2 reads YDSYTSSV. V dropped 4 bases and J dropped 8; count of bases not matched to a gene: 14. The CDR3 length is 14 residues. In DNA, the CDR3 is TGTGCCACCTGGGAGGGAATCGTACGTCATAAGAAACTCTTT. This gives the protein CATWEGIVRHKKLF.